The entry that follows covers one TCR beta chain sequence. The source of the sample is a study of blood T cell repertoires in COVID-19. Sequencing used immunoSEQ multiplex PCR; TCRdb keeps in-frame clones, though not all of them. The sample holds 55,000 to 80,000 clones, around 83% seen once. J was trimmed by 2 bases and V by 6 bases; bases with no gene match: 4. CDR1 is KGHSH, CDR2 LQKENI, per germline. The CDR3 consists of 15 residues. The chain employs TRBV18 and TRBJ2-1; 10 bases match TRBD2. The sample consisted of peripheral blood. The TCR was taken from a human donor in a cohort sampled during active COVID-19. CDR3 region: CASSRSGGAYNEQFF. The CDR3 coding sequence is TGTGCCAGCTCGAGGAGCGGGGGGGCCTACAATGAGCAGTTCTTC. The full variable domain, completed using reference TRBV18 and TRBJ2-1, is NAGVMQNPRHLVRRRGQEARLRCSPMKGHSHVYWYRQLPEEGLKFMVYLQKENIIDESGMPKERFSAEFPKEGPSILRIQQVVRGDSAAYFCASSRSGGAYNEQFFGPGTRLTVL.